This entry lists 27 T cell receptor beta chains sequenced from one sample in a study of blood T cell repertoires in COVID-19. Some clones are missing from TCRdb's copy, which holds only in-frame ones; the method was immunoSEQ multiplex PCR. The data show 100,000 to 150,000 clones, with roughly four fifths seen just once and around a tenth held by the top ten. The sequencing sample was made of peripheral blood. The origin of the receptors is a man aged 40-50 years with active or convalescent COVID-19.

The CDR3 spells CASSPENSPLHF. CDR3 in DNA: TGTGCCAGCTCACCCGAGAATTCACCCCTCCACTTT. V gene TRBV18 combines with J gene TRBJ1-6, with D uncertain. The CDR3 contains 12 residues. V lost 3 bases, J lost 7 bases, and 4 bases lay in between. The V gene's germline CDR1 is KGHSH and CDR2 LQKENI.

The chain couples TRBV30 to TRBJ1-4; D is uncertain. Looked up from germline, CDR1 is GTSNPN and CDR2 is SVGIG (reference sequence). V was clipped by 1 base and J by 2 bases, with 11 bases between them. CDR3 size: 15 residues. CDR3 nucleotides: TGTGCCTGGAGTGAGCAGGCGGGGACTAATGAAAAACTGTTTTTT. Protein product: CAWSEQAGTNEKLFF.

This rearrangement joins TRBV19 to TRBJ1-4; TRBD1 might be the D (6 bases). V was clipped by 4 bases and J by 0 bases, with 9 bases between them. In germline, CDR1 is LNHDA, CDR2 SQIVND (reference sequence). The CDR3 covers 15 residues. The CDR3 spells CASSNRASTNEKLFF. DNA for the CDR3: TGTGCCAGTAGTAACAGGGCGTCAACTAATGAAAAACTGTTTTTT.

The chain combines TRBV4-2 with TRBJ2-2, with a tentative D call TRBD2 (6 bases). The V end was cut by 0 bases, the J end by 5 bases, with 16 bases between. Germline CDR1 and CDR2: LGHNA and YNFKEQ. The length of the CDR3 is 17 residues. The CDR3 is CASSQDRGGGVTGELFF. CDR3 in DNA: TGTGCCAGCAGCCAAGATCGGGGCGGAGGGGTTACCGGGGAGCTGTTTTTT.

V and J are TRBV5-1 and TRBJ1-2, with TRBD1 as a possible D gene (6 bases). V dropped 5 bases and J dropped 10 bases, with 18 bases sitting between them. CDR3 size: 13 residues. Germline V gives CDR1 SGHRS, CDR2 YFSETQ. The CDR3 DNA is TGCGCCAGCAGACTGGGGGCCTTGACTGACTACACCTTC. Protein sequence: CASRLGALTDYTF.

V usage is TRBV11-2 and J usage is TRBJ2-7; possible D gene TRBD1, 5 bases. Germline V gives CDR1 SGHAT, CDR2 FQNNGV. The V end was cut by 8 bases, the J end by 6 bases, with 20 bases between. The CDR3 is 14 amino acids. CDR3 DNA: TGTGCCAGCGGTTTTCATGGTCCAGGGCTCGAGCAGTACTTC. The encoded protein is CASGFHGPGLEQYF. The full variable domain, in which reference TRBV11-2 and TRBJ2-7 provide the parts outside the CDR3, is EAGVAQSPRYKIIEKRQSVAFWCNPISGHATLYWYQQILGQGPKLLIQFQNNGVVDDSQLPKDRFSAERLKGVDSTLKIQPAKLEDSAVYLCASGFHGPGLEQYFGPGTRLTVT.

This clone was recorded only once. The rearrangement links TRBV12-3 or TRBV12-4 to TRBJ2-3; 7 bases fit TRBD2. J gave up 5 bases and V 5 bases, and 4 bases lay outside the gene matches. The CDR3 length is 13 residues. The CDR3 bases are TGTGCCAGCAGTCCGGGGGGTCGAGATACGCAGTATTTT. Translating gives CASSPGGRDTQYF.

The chain uses TRBV3-1 (or the pseudogene TRBV3-2) and TRBJ2-2; D might be TRBD2 (6 bases). CDR3 length: 15 residues. Germline loops: CDR1 LGHDT, CDR2 YNNKEL (reference sequence). Trimming left V 0 bases short and J 4 bases short, with 9 bases between. The CDR3: CASSQESRGTGELFF. DNA of the CDR3: TGTGCCAGCAGCCAAGAATCGCGGGGCACCGGGGAGCTGTTTTTT.

This clone was observed a few times. The rearrangement joins TRBV19 to TRBJ2-7; TRBD1 matches 7 bases. This CDR3 is 14 amino acids long. Germline V gene lookup returns CDR1 LNHDA and CDR2 SQIVND (reference sequence). Losses at the gene ends were 4 bases for V and 5 bases for J; bases not matched to a gene: 8. The CDR3 coding sequence is TGTGCCAGTAGTACCGGGACAGCGAGCGACGAGCAGTACTTC. This encodes CASSTGTASDEQYF. Filled out from reference TRBV19 and TRBJ2-7, the complete variable domain reads DGGITQSPKYLFRKEGQNVTLSCEQNLNHDAMYWYRQDPGQGLRLIYYSQIVNDFQKGDIAEGYSVSREKKESFPLTVTSAQKNPTAFYLCASSTGTASDEQYFGPGTRLTVT.

V and J are TRBV19 and TRBJ1-5; D may be TRBD1 (5 bases). The V end lost 3 bases, the J end lost 6 bases, and 15 bases lay between the germline ends. This CDR3 region has 15 residues. Germline assignment: CDR1 LNHDA and CDR2 SQIVND (reference sequence). Here the CDR3 DNA reads TGTGCCAGTAGTATTGGCAGGGAATGGAGTCAGCCCCAGCATTTT. Amino acid sequence: CASSIGREWSQPQHF.

The chain carries TRBV6-5 and TRBJ1-4; 7 bases are shared with TRBD1. This CDR3 has 15 amino acids. Germline CDR1 and CDR2: MNHEY and SVGAGI. J was trimmed by 8 bases and V by 4 bases; bases with no gene match: 10. The CDR3 protein is CASSLNRGHVEKLFF. In DNA form, the CDR3 reads TGTGCCAGCAGTTTAAACAGGGGCCATGTAGAAAAACTGTTTTTT.

The rearrangement uses TRBV5-1 and TRBJ2-6; 7 positions match TRBD1. With 3 bases clipped from V and 4 bases from J, the junction kept 4 bases outside the gene matches. From germline, CDR1 is SGHRS and CDR2 YFSETQ. The CDR3 is made up of 15 amino acids. In nucleotides, the CDR3 is TGCGCCAGCAGCTCGACAGGGCACGGGGCCAACGTCCTGACTTTC. This codes for CASSSTGHGANVLTF.

J is TRBJ2-7 and V is TRBV5-6, with unresolved D. The CDR3 runs 11 residues. The germline V and J ends were trimmed by 4 bases and 3 bases, with 5 bases remaining between them. The germline gives CDR1 SGHDT, CDR2 YYEEEE. In DNA, the CDR3 is TGTGCCAGCAGCGGCAGCTACGAGCAGTACTTC. Translated: CASSGSYEQYF. Based on the CDR3 plus reference TRBV5-6 and TRBJ2-7, the full variable domain is DAGVTQSPTHLIKTRGQQVTLRCSPKSGHDTVSWYQQALGQGPQFIFQYYEEEERQRGNFPDRFSGHQFPNYSSELNVNALLLGDSALYLCASSGSYEQYFGPGTRLTVT.

V is TRBV19 and J is TRBJ1-5, with D hard to call. Germline V gene data show CDR1 as LNHDA and CDR2 as SQIVND (reference sequence). Between the trimmed V and J ends, which lost 3 bases and 2 bases, there was a span of 8 bases. The CDR3 is 14 amino acids. The CDR3 region is CASSIEAGNQPQHF. The CDR3 DNA is TGTGCCAGTAGTATTGAGGCAGGCAATCAGCCCCAGCATTTT.

This chain connects TRBV5-1 to TRBJ1-3, with D possibly TRBD1 on 5 matching bases. CDR1 is SGHRS and CDR2 is YFSETQ in the germline V gene. V was pared by 4 bases and J by 4 bases, with 18 bases between. The CDR3 runs 16 residues. CDR3 amino acids: CASSPLPQGAGNTIYF. CDR3 nucleotides: TGCGCCAGCAGCCCCCTCCCTCAGGGCGCCGGAAACACCATATATTTT.

This rearrangement joins TRBV5-6 to TRBJ2-5; TRBD1 matches at 8 bases. This CDR3 has 13 residues. Germline V gene sequence: CDR1 SGHDT, CDR2 YYEEEE. J gave up 3 bases and V 3 bases, and 1 base lay outside the gene matches. CDR3 sequence: CASSSQGEETQYF. The CDR3 bases are TGTGCCAGCAGCTCACAGGGGGAAGAGACCCAGTACTTC.

The gene calls are TRBV24-1 and TRBJ2-2, with 7 bases aligning to TRBD2. Germline lookup yields CDR1 KGHDR and CDR2 SFDVKD. The V segment lost 3 bases and the J segment 4 bases; nucleotides outside the gene matches: 1. The CDR3 spans 14 residues. The CDR3 loop reads CATSDAGATGELFF. For the CDR3, the DNA is TGTGCCACCAGTGATGCGGGAGCCACCGGGGAGCTGTTTTTT.

This clone came up once. The chain has TRBV7-9 and TRBJ1-2; possibly TRBD1 for D (5 bases). V was trimmed by 5 bases and J by 2 bases, leaving 15 bases between them. CDR3 length: 15 amino acids. Per the germline V gene, CDR1 is SEHNR and CDR2 is FQNEAQ (reference sequence). CDR3 DNA: TGTGCCAGCAGCCCCCAAGCCGACAGAAACTATGGCTACACCTTC. It yields the protein CASSPQADRNYGYTF.

On this clone: This specimen includes other DNA sequences encoding the same CDR3. The chain links TRBV11-2 to TRBJ1-1, with 8 bases fitting TRBD1. This CDR3 comprises 14 residues. Germline-derived CDR1 and CDR2 are SGHAT and FQNNGV. V trimming: 5 bases; J trimming: 2 bases; junction bases outside the gene matches: 4. Here the CDR3 reads CASSHGQGNTEAFF. As DNA, the CDR3 is TGTGCCAGCAGCCATGGACAGGGTAACACTGAAGCTTTCTTT.

This chain uses TRBV19 with TRBJ2-5, with D possibly TRBD2 on 5 matching bases. In germline, CDR1 is LNHDA, CDR2 SQIVND (reference sequence). V lost 2 bases, J lost 3 bases, and 19 bases lay in between. This CDR3 region has 17 residues. The CDR3 sequence: CASSIPSGIAREETQYF. CDR3 nucleotides: TGTGCCAGTAGTATACCCTCGGGGATAGCCCGCGAAGAGACCCAGTACTTC.

The J gene is TRBJ2-1, the V gene TRBV7-6, with D possibly matching TRBD1 (6 bases). The CDR3 covers 15 residues. The germline V gene has CDR1 SGHVS and CDR2 FNYEAQ. The ends were cut back, 5 bases at V and 3 bases at J, with 14 bases in the middle. CDR3 nucleotide sequence: TGTGCCAGCAGCCCCTGGGGGCGTGTCTACAATGAGCAGTTCTTC. Its protein is CASSPWGRVYNEQFF.

J is TRBJ2-3 and V is TRBV27; 10 nucleotides align to TRBD2. The junction had 3 bases not matched to a gene; V was cut back by 1 base and J by 2 bases. The CDR3 has 16 amino acids. The germline gives CDR1 MNHEY, CDR2 SMNVEV (reference sequence). CDR3 coding DNA: TGTGCCAGCAGTTTATTAGCGGGGGGCCTCACAGATACGCAGTATTTT. This gives the protein CASSLLAGGLTDTQYF.

V and J are TRBV9 and TRBJ2-2; 8 bases agree with TRBD2. The V and J ends lost 4 bases and 2 bases, in that order; junction bases with no gene match: 10. CDR1 and CDR2 from the germline V gene are SGDLS and YYNGEE. The CDR3 spans 17 residues. CDR3 sequence reads: CASSSPTGGANTGELFF. The CDR3 DNA is TGTGCCAGCAGCTCCCCAACCGGGGGGGCCAACACCGGGGAGCTGTTTTTT.

This chain uses TRBV1 with TRBJ2-4; the D segment call TRBD2 is taken from the table without a DNA check. TRBV1 is assigned pseudogene status. CDR3 length equals 17 residues. The CDR3 spells CTSTSKLYRGAKNIQYF. Here the CDR3 DNA reads TGCACCAGCACCTCGAAGTTATACCGGGGGGCCAAAAACATTCAGTACTTC.

CDR3 coding DNA: TGTGCTAGTGGTTTGCTAGGACAGATGCATGAGCAGTTCTTC. Its protein is CASGLLGQMHEQFF. This sequence joins TRBV12-5 and TRBJ2-1, with a tentative D call TRBD1 (6 bases). In germline, CDR1 is LGHNT, CDR2 FRNRAP. The CDR3 sequence is 14 residues long. Trimming pared 2 bases from V and 8 bases from J, leaving 13 bases between.

This chain connects TRBV6-6 to TRBJ1-2; possibly TRBD1 for D (5 bases). The CDR3 has 15 residues. Germline V gene lookup returns CDR1 MNHNY and CDR2 SVGAGI (reference sequence). Trimming cost V 2 bases and J 2 bases, with 12 bases left between them. CDR3 protein: CASSYPPGGNYGYTF. In DNA form, the CDR3 reads TGTGCCAGCAGTTACCCTCCGGGGGGGAACTATGGCTACACCTTC.

The chain joins TRBV5-1 to TRBJ2-2, with D possibly matching TRBD2 (5 bases). From germline, CDR1 is SGHRS and CDR2 YFSETQ. With 6 bases removed from V and 4 bases from J, the gap between germline ends came to 16 bases. The CDR3 length is 15 residues. The CDR3 nucleotides are TGCGCCAGCACCCCCGGCGGAGGACCCACCGGGGAGCTGTTTTTT. It specifies CASTPGGGPTGELFF.